These T cell receptor beta chains were read from a single sample in a study of shared clonotypes between healthy human individuals. Here immunoSEQ multiplex PCR was the method, and the copy in TCRdb shows in-frame clones only, minus some. The repertoire holds 800,000 to 950,000 clones, with around 96% as singletons. Sequencing was done on a sample of naive CD8+ T cells sorted from blood. These TCRs come from a man aged 30 to 45 in good health. CDR3s include the opening cysteine and the closing phenylalanine or tryptophan. The D gene is left open where the match is weak. Clone size appears in some rows only: once, few, many, or a class for an expanded clone.

cdr3_nt cdr3_aa j_call clone_size d_call v_call
TGTGCCACCAGCCCCGGGACTAGCGGGTACAATGAGCAGTTCTTC CATSPGTSGYNEQFF TRBJ2-1 - TRBD2 TRBV15
TGTGCCAGCAGCCCGGGATTCTCTGGAAACACCATATATTTT CASSPGFSGNTIYF TRBJ1-3 - - TRBV7-6
TGTGCCAGCAGCGAAGAGTCCTTTGCAACTAATGAAAAACTGTTTTTT CASSEESFATNEKLFF TRBJ1-4 - - TRBV9
TGTGCCAGCAGTTTATACGGGACAGGGGGCGGCGAGCAGTACTTC CASSLYGTGGGEQYF TRBJ2-7 - TRBD1 TRBV27
TGTGCCAGCAGTTTAAGCAGGGGGTTCTACGAGCAGTACTTC CASSLSRGFYEQYF TRBJ2-7 once TRBD1 TRBV27
TGCGCCAGCAGCCAAGTGGGGACTAGCGGGAGGGCTAGTGAGCAGTTCTTC CASSQVGTSGRASEQFF TRBJ2-1 once TRBD2 TRBV4-1
TGTGCCAGCAGCTTGGGGACTAGCGAGAGCTATGAGCAGTTCTTC CASSLGTSESYEQFF TRBJ2-1 - TRBD2 TRBV5-4
TGTGCCAGCAGCCCTCGGTTTTCCGCTGAAGCTTTCTTT CASSPRFSAEAFF TRBJ1-1 - - TRBV7-9
TGTGCCAGTAGTATCTTCGGGGCCCTAGGATACAATGAGCAGTTCTTC CASSIFGALGYNEQFF TRBJ2-1 - - TRBV19
TGTGCCAGCAGCTTCCCGGGACTGGGCACAGATACGCAGTATTTT CASSFPGLGTDTQYF TRBJ2-3 - - TRBV7-2
TGTGCCAGCAGCTTAACGGGTTTTTCTGAAGCTTTCTTT CASSLTGFSEAFF TRBJ1-1 - - TRBV7-6
TGCGCCAGCAGCTTGGCCGGAGCCGATATCAATGAGCAGTTCTTC CASSLAGADINEQFF TRBJ2-1 - - TRBV5-1
TGTGCCAGCAGTGACCCCTGGGGACCTAATGAAAAACTGTTTTTT CASSDPWGPNEKLFF TRBJ1-4 once - TRBV2
TGTGCCAGCAGCTTCTCGGGGAGCTCAGAGCAGTACTTC CASSFSGSSEQYF TRBJ2-7 - - TRBV7-6
TGCGCCAGCAGTGAGTCCGGGGGAGGGTACAATGAGCAGTTCTTC CASSESGGGYNEQFF TRBJ2-1 - TRBD2 TRBV10-1
TGTGCCAGCAGCTGGAGGAACACTGAAGCTTTCTTT CASSWRNTEAFF TRBJ1-1 - - TRBV5-5
TGTGCCAGCAGCTTAGTCCCAGCGGGAGTAAACAATGAGCAGTTCTTC CASSLVPAGVNNEQFF TRBJ2-1 - TRBD2 TRBV7-2
TGTGCCACCACTAGCTTCAGCTCCTACAATGAGCAGTTCTTC CATTSFSSYNEQFF TRBJ2-1 - - TRBV19
TGTGCCAGCAGCCGCCGACAGGGATGGGAGCAGTACTTC CASSRRQGWEQYF TRBJ2-7 - TRBD1 TRBV28
TGTGCCACCATCCACCGGGACGCAGGGTACAATGAGCAGTTCTTC CATIHRDAGYNEQFF TRBJ2-1 - - TRBV15
TGTGCCAGCAGCTTGTGGCTGTCTGGCACTGAAGCTTTCTTT CASSLWLSGTEAFF TRBJ1-1 - - TRBV5-5
TGTGCCAGCAGTTTAGAGGGCCGTACTGAAGCTTTCTTT CASSLEGRTEAFF TRBJ1-1 - - TRBV27
TGTGCCAGCAGCAGCGTAGCGGGAGGTCACGAGCAGTACTTC CASSSVAGGHEQYF TRBJ2-7 - TRBD2 TRBV5-4